The 4 T cell receptor beta chains presented below share a single source sample, sequenced in a study of T cell repertoires in cytomegalovirus infection. TCRdb re-analysed the reads in MiXCR, keeping a single row per CDR3 protein. The data hold more than 200,000 distinct CDR3 sequences, with over 8% observed a single time. The sample comprised PBMCs. These TCRs come from a human donor in good health (CMV status not recorded). Some clones in this sample may be carry-over from other donors' samples.

This clonotype was picked up many times. The rearrangement joins TRBV19 to TRBJ1-5; TRBD1 matches at 10 bases. The J segment lost 5 bases and the V segment lost 3 bases, leaving 4 bases of the junction unmatched. The CDR3 length is 15 residues. The germline gives CDR1 LNHDA, CDR2 SQIVND (reference sequence). The CDR3 reads CASSIQDRGDQPQHF. CDR3 nucleotides: TGTGCCAGTAGTATCCAGGACAGGGGGGATCAGCCCCAGCATTTT.

This clonotype was counted between two and nine times. The chain employs TRBV20-1 and TRBJ1-5; the D is unclear. Germline V CDR1 and CDR2: DFQATT, SNEGSKA (reference sequence). The CDR3 has 15 residues. With 2 bases removed from V and 4 bases from J, the gap between germline ends came to 15 bases. The CDR3 loop is CSARIFPGKNQPQHF. CDR3 DNA sequence: TGCAGTGCTAGAATTTTCCCAGGAAAAAATCAGCCCCAGCATTTT.

This clonotype was counted at least ten times. V usage is TRBV7-8 and J usage is TRBJ1-5; the D is unclear. The germline CDR1 and CDR2 sequences are SGHVS and FQNEAQ. This CDR3 spans 18 amino acids. Trimming took 3 bases from V and 0 from J, leaving 18 bases between them. The CDR3 DNA sequence: TGTGCCAGCAGCTTTGCGACTTTACAGCGCAATAGCAATCAGCCCCAGCATTTT. Its protein is CASSFATLQRNSNQPQHF. Together with reference TRBV7-8 and TRBJ1-5, the CDR3 gives the full variable domain: GAGVSQSPRYKVAKRGQDVALRCDPISGHVSLFWYQQALGQGPEFLTYFQNEAQLDKSGLPSDRFFAERPEGSVSTLKIQRTQQEDSAVYLCASSFATLQRNSNQPQHFGDGTRLSIL.

This clonotype showed up many times. The rearrangement links TRBV7-2 to TRBJ2-7; 7 bases line up with TRBD2. The CDR3 covers 14 residues. From germline, CDR1 is SGHTA and CDR2 FQGNSA. V was pared by 0 bases and J by 2 bases, with 1 base of the junction left unmatched. Written as DNA, the CDR3 is TGTGCCAGCAGCTTAGCGGGGACTACCTACGAGCAGTACTTC. It translates to CASSLAGTTYEQYF.